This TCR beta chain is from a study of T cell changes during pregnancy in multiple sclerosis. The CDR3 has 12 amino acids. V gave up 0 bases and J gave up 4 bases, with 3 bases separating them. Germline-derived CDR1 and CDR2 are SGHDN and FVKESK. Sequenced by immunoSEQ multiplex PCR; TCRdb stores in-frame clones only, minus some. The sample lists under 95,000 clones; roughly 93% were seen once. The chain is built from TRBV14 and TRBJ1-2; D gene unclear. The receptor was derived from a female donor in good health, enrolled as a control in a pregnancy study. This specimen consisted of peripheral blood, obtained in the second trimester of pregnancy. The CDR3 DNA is TGTGCCAGCAGCCAAGACCGCTATGGCTACACCTTC. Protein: CASSQDRYGYTF. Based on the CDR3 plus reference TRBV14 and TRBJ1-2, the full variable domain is EAGVTQFPSHSVIEKGQTVTLRCDPISGHDNLYWYRRVMGKEIKFLLHFVKESKQDESGMPNNRFLAERTGGTYSTLKVQPAELEDSGVYFCASSQDRYGYTFGSGTRLTVV.